A single sample gave rise to the 28 T cell receptor beta chains below, sequenced in a study of T cell repertoires in cytomegalovirus infection. TCRdb passed the reads through MiXCR, listing each CDR3 protein once. The sample includes around 430,000 distinct CDR3 sequences, approximately 46% seen only once; the top ten take 43%. No antigen is known for these receptors. The specimen was cultured PBMCs, collected from culture after CMV antigen stimulation. The receptors originated from a human donor in good health (CMV status not recorded). Some clones in this sample may be carry-over from other donors' samples.

This chain joins TRBV20-1 and TRBJ2-5; 13 bases match TRBD2. Germline V gene lookup returns CDR1 DFQATT and CDR2 SNEGSKA (reference sequence). V lost 6 bases, J lost 4 bases, and 11 bases stayed unmatched. This CDR3 is built from 16 residues. CDR3 sequence (DNA): TGCAGTGCCGATCGACTAGCGGGGGGCCAGCGAGAGACCCAGTACTTC. It codes for CSADRLAGGQRETQYF.

The rearrangement uses TRBV20-1 and TRBJ2-5; tentative D call: TRBD2 (5 bases). The V gene lost 2 bases and the J gene lost 5 bases, with 12 bases spanning the gap. Germline-derived CDR1 and CDR2 are DFQATT and SNEGSKA (reference sequence). The CDR3 is 13 amino acids. CDR3 nucleotides: TGCAGTGCTAGAACCCTTAGCGCGGAGACCCAGTACTTC. This sequence encodes CSARTLSAETQYF.

In this sample, this clonotype turned up a few times. The gene calls are TRBV6-1 and TRBJ2-2; no definite D call. The CDR3 is made up of 13 amino acids. The V gene's germline CDR1 is MNHNS and CDR2 SASEGT. The V gene lost 2 bases and the J gene lost 6 bases, with 7 bases spanning the gap. The chain's CDR3 is CASSEITAGELFF. CDR3 sequence (DNA): TGTGCCAGCAGTGAAATAACGGCCGGGGAGCTGTTTTTT.

This clonotype has just a few counts. The rearrangement links TRBV6-5 to TRBJ1-1, with D unclear. V lost 2 bases and J lost 0, with 13 bases in between. The CDR3 loop spans 16 amino acids. The germline CDR1 and CDR2 sequences are MNHEY and SVGAGI. The CDR3 loop is CASSYKLGTVNTEAFF. The CDR3 nucleotides are TGTGCCAGCAGTTACAAGTTAGGCACCGTGAACACTGAAGCTTTCTTT.

The V gene is TRBV6-1, the J gene TRBJ2-4, with 9 bases lining up with TRBD2. J lost 0 bases, V lost 0 bases, and 9 bases had no gene match. The CDR3 totals 19 residues. Germline V CDR1 and CDR2: MNHNS, SASEGT. The CDR3 DNA is TGTGCCAGCAGTGAAGCGGCGGGGGGGGGGAAGTTAGCCAAAAACATTCAGTACTTC. Protein product: CASSEAAGGGKLAKNIQYF.

The chain is built from TRBV19 and TRBJ2-3, with D perhaps matching TRBD1 (6 bases). The CDR3 is made up of 15 amino acids. Looked up from germline, CDR1 is LNHDA and CDR2 is SQIVND (reference sequence). V lost 4 bases, J lost 6 bases, and 17 bases lay in between. The CDR3 sequence: CASSTAGQSVDTQYF. The CDR3 bases are TGTGCCAGTAGTACAGCCGGACAGTCGGTGGATACGCAGTATTTT.

V and J are TRBV10-3 and TRBJ1-1; D gene uncertain. The CDR3 extends over 14 amino acids. Looked up from germline, CDR1 is ENHRY and CDR2 is SYGVKD. Deletions cut 6 bases from V and 3 bases from J, with 14 bases between. CDR3: CAIRGSSGDTEAFF. The CDR3 region has the DNA TGTGCCATCAGGGGGTCCTCCGGGGACACTGAAGCTTTCTTT.

This rearrangement joins TRBV29-1 to TRBJ1-2; TRBD1 agrees at 7 bases. Germline V gene lookup returns CDR1 SQVTM and CDR2 ANQGSEA. Trimming cost V 6 bases and J 2 bases; bases outside gene matches: 6. The length of the CDR3 is 13 residues. The CDR3 spells CSVHRGSNYGYTF. CDR3 nucleotide sequence: TGCAGCGTCCACAGGGGATCCAACTATGGCTACACCTTC.

This clonotype was counted once. The chain combines TRBV6-8 with TRBJ1-6, with 7 bases aligning to TRBD1. This CDR3 has 13 residues. In germline, CDR1 is MNHGY, CDR2 SAAAGT. V trimming: 8 bases; J trimming: 5 bases; junction bases outside the gene matches: 3. CDR3 residues: CASHRGHNSPLHF. DNA for the CDR3: TGTGCCAGCCACAGGGGTCATAATTCACCCCTCCACTTT.

J is TRBJ2-6 and V is TRBV19; maybe TRBD1 (5 bases). Deletions cut 3 bases from V and 5 bases from J, with 20 bases between. The germline V gene encodes CDR1 LNHDA and CDR2 SQIVND (reference sequence). The length of the CDR3 is 18 residues. The CDR3 loop reads CASSIVPRQFERANVLTF. The CDR3 nucleotides are TGTGCCAGTAGTATCGTCCCCCGACAGTTCGAACGGGCCAACGTCCTGACTTTC.

The gene calls are TRBV7-2 and TRBJ2-3; 8 bases agree with TRBD1. The CDR3 extends over 14 amino acids. Germline assignment: CDR1 SGHTA and CDR2 FQGNSA. J was trimmed by 5 bases and V by 3 bases; bases with no gene match: 4. CDR3 protein: CASSLDRARDTQYF. CDR3 bases: TGTGCCAGCAGCTTGGACAGGGCGAGAGATACGCAGTATTTT. The full variable domain, rest sourced from reference TRBV7-2 and TRBJ2-3, is GAGVSQSPSNKVTEKGKDVELRCDPISGHTALYWYRQSLGQGLEFLIYFQGNSAPDKSGLPSDRFSAERTGGSVSTLTIQRTQQEDSAVYLCASSLDRARDTQYFGPGTRLTVL.

The J gene is TRBJ1-1, the V gene TRBV9; D ambiguous. This CDR3 is 13 amino acids long. Looked up from germline, CDR1 is SGDLS and CDR2 is YYNGEE. Trimming took 0 bases from V and 4 from J, leaving 7 bases between them. The CDR3 DNA sequence: TGTGCCAGCAGCGTAGAGGAGGGCACTGAAGCTTTCTTT. Its protein product is CASSVEEGTEAFF.

The genes are TRBV6-1 and TRBJ1-6; possible D gene TRBD1, 6 bases. There are 14 residues in the CDR3. The V end was cut by 8 bases, the J end by 0 bases, with 8 bases between. Germline V CDR1 and CDR2: MNHNS, SASEGT. This CDR3 is CASGQRSYNSPLHF. The CDR3 DNA sequence: TGTGCCAGCGGACAGCGCTCCTATAATTCACCCCTCCACTTT.

This chain joins TRBV19 and TRBJ1-6; D might be TRBD1 (5 bases). In germline, CDR1 is LNHDA, CDR2 SQIVND (reference sequence). Trimming took 9 bases from V and 9 from J, leaving 15 bases between them. The CDR3 contains 13 residues. As DNA, the CDR3 is TGTGCCAGCAACCGGGACGGGTCTTCACCCCTCCACTTT. Translating gives CASNRDGSSPLHF.

This clonotype was counted a few times. The chain combines TRBV7-2 with TRBJ2-5; D is uncertain. The CDR3 runs 13 residues. The V end lost 6 bases, the J end lost 9 bases, and 17 bases lay between the germline ends. CDR1 and CDR2 from the germline V gene are SGHTA and FQGNSA. The CDR3 DNA follows: TGTGCCAGCAGTTCGACGCCGGCCGCGGCCCAGTACTTC. It yields the protein CASSSTPAAAQYF. Looking up the rest from reference TRBV7-2 and TRBJ2-5 gives the full variable domain: GAGVSQSPSNKVTEKGKDVELRCDPISGHTALYWYRQSLGQGLEFLIYFQGNSAPDKSGLPSDRFSAERTGGSVSTLTIQRTQQEDSAVYLCASSSTPAAAQYFGPGTRLLVL.

In its sample, this clonotype was seen a few times. The rearrangement joins TRBV12-3 or TRBV12-4 to TRBJ2-3; the match to TRBD2 covers 11 bases. The V segment lost 6 bases and the J segment 2 bases; nucleotides outside the gene matches: 7. The CDR3 covers 16 residues. The CDR3 sequence: CASRNSGRDYTDTQYF. As DNA, the CDR3 is TGTGCCAGCAGGAATAGCGGGAGGGACTACACAGATACGCAGTATTTT.

In this sample, this clonotype turned up a few times. The chain has TRBV12-3 or TRBV12-4 and TRBJ2-7; the D is unclear. The CDR3 runs to 13 residues. The V gene lost 6 bases and the J gene lost 2 bases, with 11 bases spanning the gap. CDR3: CASSPDVTYEQYF. CDR3 in DNA: TGTGCCAGCAGCCCGGACGTTACCTACGAGCAGTACTTC.

This clonotype has a handful of counts. The chain recombines TRBV7-9 with TRBJ2-7; weak D call: TRBD1 (8 bases). The CDR3 covers 15 residues. Trimming stripped 5 bases from V and 3 bases from J, with 17 bases between. Per germline, CDR1 SEHNR and CDR2 FQNEAQ (reference sequence). The chain's CDR3 is CASSPPDREGYEQYF. CDR3 in DNA: TGTGCCAGCAGCCCTCCGGACAGGGAGGGCTACGAGCAGTACTTC.

The chain carries TRBV7-9 and TRBJ1-1; D might be TRBD1 (5 bases). The CDR3 runs 13 residues. V lost 5 bases, J lost 2 bases, and 9 bases lay in between. CDR1 and CDR2 (germline): SEHNR, FQNEAQ (reference sequence). The CDR3 protein is CASSGRGNTEAFF. DNA of the CDR3: TGTGCCAGCAGCGGGAGGGGCAACACTGAAGCTTTCTTT.

This clonotype turned up a few times. J is TRBJ1-1 and V is TRBV19; no reliable D call. V was pared by 0 bases and J by 5 bases, with 7 bases between. The germline V gene has CDR1 LNHDA and CDR2 SQIVND (reference sequence). The CDR3 is 13 amino acids. CDR3 DNA sequence: TGTGCCAGTAGTATAGAAGGTTGGACTGAAGCTTTCTTT. This sequence encodes CASSIEGWTEAFF.

The chain has TRBV7-4 and TRBJ2-3; 7 positions agree with TRBD2. The V gene's germline CDR1 is SGHVT and CDR2 SQSDAQ. With 5 bases clipped from V and 2 bases from J, the junction kept 13 bases outside the gene matches. The CDR3 runs to 17 residues. The CDR3 bases are TGTGCCAGCAGCACTCCCCTTCACCTAGCGGACACAGATACGCAGTATTTT. This sequence encodes CASSTPLHLADTDTQYF.

This rearrangement joins TRBV27 to TRBJ2-4; the match to TRBD2 covers 7 bases. CDR3 length equals 15 residues. Unmatched junction bases numbered 5, after V lost 4 bases and J lost 2 bases. The V gene's germline CDR1 is MNHEY and CDR2 SMNVEV (reference sequence). CDR3 amino acids: CASSWGGGTKNIQYF. In DNA form, the CDR3 reads TGTGCCAGCAGTTGGGGGGGAGGGACCAAAAACATTCAGTACTTC.

This chain connects TRBV6-1 to TRBJ2-3, with D possibly being TRBD1 (5 bases). V dropped 8 bases and J dropped 0 bases, with 18 bases sitting between them. The CDR3 has 16 amino acids. Per the germline V gene, CDR1 is MNHNS and CDR2 is SASEGT. The CDR3 reads CASARQSSFSTDTQYF. Written as DNA, the CDR3 is TGTGCCAGCGCCCGACAGTCATCTTTTAGCACAGATACGCAGTATTTT.

This clonotype was seen only once. The V and J genes are TRBV19 and TRBJ1-1; D possibly corresponds to TRBD1 (5 bases). The CDR3 is 15 residues long. V was clipped by 3 bases and J by 1 base, with 12 bases between them. The germline gives CDR1 LNHDA, CDR2 SQIVND (reference sequence). The CDR3 here is CASSIIRGGNTEAFF. In DNA form, the CDR3 reads TGTGCCAGTAGTATTATTCGGGGCGGGAACACTGAAGCTTTCTTT.

This chain connects TRBV12-3 or TRBV12-4 to TRBJ2-3; maybe TRBD2 (6 bases). The CDR3 runs to 14 residues. V was trimmed by 5 bases and J by 3 bases, leaving 12 bases between them. The CDR3: CASSNFGGTDTQYF. The CDR3 nucleotides read TGTGCCAGCAGTAACTTCGGGGGAACAGATACGCAGTATTTT.

The rearrangement joins TRBV7-9 to TRBJ1-2, with no clear D. Germline assignment: CDR1 SEHNR and CDR2 FQNEAQ (reference sequence). This CDR3 is built from 15 residues. The V and J ends lost 1 base and 4 bases respectively, with 13 bases between them. The CDR3 loop reads CASSLGGRSTYGYTF. Here the CDR3 DNA reads TGTGCCAGCAGCTTAGGAGGACGGTCCACCTATGGCTACACCTTC.

This clonotype appeared a few times. The J gene is TRBJ2-1, the V gene TRBV7-2, with D hard to call. V dropped 5 bases and J dropped 5 bases, with 7 bases sitting between them. This CDR3 is built from 12 residues. The germline V gene encodes CDR1 SGHTA and CDR2 FQGNSA. The chain's CDR3 is CASSLQNNEQFF. The CDR3 DNA reads as TGTGCCAGCAGCCTACAAAACAATGAGCAGTTCTTC.

The chain couples TRBV7-3 to TRBJ1-5, with a tentative D call TRBD1 (6 bases). Germline V gene lookup returns CDR1 SGHTA and CDR2 FQGTGA. With 6 bases removed from V and 0 bases from J, the gap between germline ends came to 15 bases. There are 16 residues in the CDR3. The CDR3, as DNA: TGTGCCAGCAGTTCAGTCAGGGGCTATAGCAATCAGCCCCAGCATTTT. Protein: CASSSVRGYSNQPQHF.